What follows are 6 T cell receptor beta chains derived from one specimen sequenced in a study of monozygotic twins with inflammatory bowel disease. TCRdb reprocessed the 5' RACE reads and stores each CDR3 protein as one record, lacking DNA. Listed are under 200,000 distinct CDR3 sequences; 2.4% falls within the top ten. Sample: blood. Source of these receptors: a human donor with ulcerative colitis or Crohn's disease, or a healthy co-twin of an affected twin (not recorded which).

The rearrangement uses TRBV19 and TRBJ2-2; TCRdb names TRBD1, which stays unverified in the absence of DNA. There are 13 residues in the CDR3. The germline CDR1 and CDR2 sequences are LNHDA and SQIVND (reference sequence). CDR3 amino acids: CASSGQGAGELFF.

The rearrangement uses TRBV9 and TRBJ2-5; TCRdb proposes TRBD2, but this gene call is untestable without DNA. Germline V CDR1 and CDR2: SGDLS, YYNGEE. The CDR3 length is 17 residues. The CDR3 spells CASSSRASSLGEETQYF. Using reference TRBV9 and TRBJ2-5 for the parts outside the CDR3, the full variable domain is DSGVTQTPKHLITATGQRVTLRCSPRSGDLSVYWYQQSLDQGLQFLIQYYNGEERAKGNILERFSAQQFPDLHSELNLSSLELGDSALYFCASSSRASSLGEETQYFGPGTRLLVL.

The rearrangement links TRBV5-1 to TRBJ1-2. CDR3 length equals 12 residues. CDR1 is SGHRS and CDR2 is YFSETQ in the germline V gene. CDR3 residues: CASSWDSYGYTF.

V gene TRBV5-1 combines with J gene TRBJ2-3; TCRdb lists TRBD1, though no DNA is available to test this call. Germline V gene sequence: CDR1 SGHRS, CDR2 YFSETQ. This CDR3 comprises 16 residues. The CDR3 reads CASSLSLDRITDTQYF.

V and J are TRBV18 and TRBJ2-2. The CDR3 covers 12 residues. Germline V gene sequence: CDR1 KGHSH, CDR2 LQKENI. This CDR3 is CASSPNTGELFF.

The chain has TRBV6-2 or TRBV6-3 and TRBJ2-7; the D gene TCRdb calls, TRBD1, cannot be checked with no DNA. In germline, CDR1 is MNHEY, CDR2 SVGEGT. The CDR3 runs 14 residues. The CDR3 reads CASSYLVGGHEQYF.